One sample yielded the 4 T cell receptor beta chains listed below, sequenced in a study of T cell responses to AZD1222 COVID-19 vaccine. Produced via immunoSEQ multiplex PCR; TCRdb's table is partial and in-frame only. The sample holds 90,000 to 110,000 clones, more than 75% seen once. Sequencing used peripheral blood, obtained on day 0 of AZD1222 vaccination. Every receptor here comes from an adult in good health.

The chain links TRBV19 to TRBJ1-1; 9 bases align to TRBD1. Germline V gives CDR1 LNHDA, CDR2 SQIVND (reference sequence). V lost 8 bases to trimming and J lost 4 bases; unmatched junction nucleotides: 8. The CDR3 extends over 14 amino acids. This CDR3 reads CASGKTGGFTEAFF. In DNA, the CDR3 is TGTGCCAGTGGGAAAACAGGGGGCTTCACTGAAGCTTTCTTT. Supplemented by reference TRBV19 and TRBJ1-1, the full variable domain reads DGGITQSPKYLFRKEGQNVTLSCEQNLNHDAMYWYRQDPGQGLRLIYYSQIVNDFQKGDIAEGYSVSREKKESFPLTVTSAQKNPTAFYLCASGKTGGFTEAFFGQGTRLTVV.

The V call is TRBV28, the J call TRBJ2-6; D ambiguous. CDR3 length equals 15 residues. V was trimmed by 6 bases and J by 2 bases, leaving 11 bases between them. The germline CDR1 and CDR2 sequences are MDHEN and SYDVKM. In nucleotides, the CDR3 is TGTGCCAGCAGCGGCGGTTCAACTGGGGCCAACGTCCTGACTTTC. It yields the protein CASSGGSTGANVLTF.

Details on this clone: Different DNA sequences within this sample yield the same CDR3. The J gene is TRBJ2-7, the V gene TRBV27, with a tentative D call TRBD1 (6 bases). Deletions cut 2 bases from V and 4 bases from J, with 6 bases between. The CDR3 is 12 amino acids. CDR1 and CDR2 (germline): MNHEY, SMNVEV (reference sequence). This CDR3 is CASSLRGYEQYF. Written as DNA, the CDR3 is TGTGCCAGCAGTTTAAGGGGGTACGAGCAGTACTTC.

The rearrangement joins TRBV6-5 to TRBJ1-6, with D possibly matching TRBD1 (5 bases). V was shortened by 1 base and J by 5 bases, with 9 bases between the two germline ends. Germline values: CDR1 MNHEY, CDR2 SVGAGI. The CDR3 sequence is 15 residues long. CDR3: CASSYWGKNNSPLHF. The CDR3 DNA sequence: TGTGCCAGCAGTTACTGGGGGAAAAATAATTCACCCCTCCACTTT.